This entry concerns a single T cell receptor (beta chain). Its target is not known. 13 Jbeta primers and 60 Vbeta primers were used for the PCR. TCRdb's copy holds only in-frame clones and misses some; the assay was immunoSEQ multiplex PCR. The sample records fewer than 100,000 clones, less than 80% being singletons. This record comes from a study of cytomegalovirus exposure and HLA in healthy donors. Healthy bone marrow donors supplied every sample. General study findings and limits: Cytomegalovirus-associated status was assigned to some 160 TCR beta chains. Most TCR beta V segments were productive about 87% or about 30% of the time in an earlier analysis. Later analysis associated a missense DCLRE1C variant with TCR beta V- and J-gene trimming.

There are 17 residues in the CDR3. The germline V gene has CDR1 LNHNV and CDR2 YYDKDF (reference sequence). The J segment lost 3 bases and the V segment lost 0 bases, leaving 8 bases of the junction unmatched. The chain employs TRBV15 and TRBJ2-1; 7 nucleotides agree with TRBD2. The TCR was taken from a woman aged 40 to 50 in good health and CMV-seropositive. The specimen sequenced was PBMCs. Here the CDR3 DNA reads TGTGCCACCAGCAGAGATCGGGGCGGGGGAAGCTACAATGAGCAGTTCTTC. Translated, it gives CATSRDRGGGSYNEQFF.